This T cell receptor (beta chain) was sequenced in a study of T cells after yellow fever vaccination. As for the study in general: Preparation of the low-cell-number fractions used SMART-Seq v4 Ultra Low Input. Findings and caveats of the study: Re-detected after boosting: most primary clones, 96% of CD4 and over 80% of CD8.

The CDR3 has 15 residues. Per the germline V gene, CDR1 is SGHTA and CDR2 is FQGNSA. V was clipped by 5 bases and J by 2 bases, with 16 bases between them. One entry per CDR3 protein results from TCRdb running MiXCR on the 5' RACE reads. The sample carries roughly 330,000 distinct CDR3 sequences, 3% to 4.5% recorded once. This clonotype was detected ten times or more. Its antigen remains unknown. This TCR came from a man aged 18 to 35 who received the YFV17D yellow fever vaccine. The genes are TRBV7-2 and TRBJ2-7; perhaps TRBD2 as D (5 bases). The sample consisted of PBMCs, taken 5 days after the yellow fever booster vaccination. The CDR3 coding sequence is TGTGCCAGCAGCCCCACCGGGATCCCCCCCTACGAGCAGTACTTC. This codes for CASSPTGIPPYEQYF.